This record concerns one TCR beta chain sequence. Antigen unknown. The data belong to a study of cytomegalovirus exposure and HLA in healthy donors. Overall study results and limits: Previously analyzed data showed that most TCR beta V segments were productive at a frequency of about 87% or about 30%. Relative to the roughly 700-donor mean, N-insertions were reportedly fewer in an Asian-associated ancestry cluster in a later analysis.

The PCR contained 60 Vbeta and 13 Jbeta primers. Authors' data handling: An analysis that came later counted 80 million or so unique TCR beta chains, about 10 million shared. Clones were read by immunoSEQ multiplex PCR, and TCRdb kept only the in-frame ones, dropping some. V, J and clone size are taken as reported in that table, and D and trimming were inferred from the DNA itself. The sample yields roughly 130,000 clones, 8% to 9.5% seen once. With 3 bases removed from V and 4 bases from J, the gap between germline ends came to 7 bases. CDR1 is DFQATT and CDR2 is SNEGSKA in the germline V gene (reference sequence). The length of the CDR3 is 11 residues. Though probably carrying unrecorded immune exposures, donors were nominally healthy at sampling.

This clonotype originated in a man between 40 and 49 years old in good health and CMV-seronegative. The specimen was PBMCs. The rearrangement links TRBV20-1 to TRBJ2-7, with D maybe TRBD1 (6 bases). For the CDR3, the DNA is TGCAGTGCTAGTCAGGGGTACGAGCAGTACTTC. As protein: CSASQGYEQYF.